This T cell receptor (beta chain) was identified during a study of human thymus T cells (dated by TCRdb to 2018 to 2021). A note on the overall study: TCR alpha and beta repertoires from roughly 8 infant thymus samples and four related peripheral blood samples were characterized in the study. Donor ages ranged from 7 to 244 days, and the cohort comprised six male and a couple of female infants.

As for this clone: Its antigen is currently not known. There are no base qualities to consult, and no much larger clone falls within one base.

The immunoSEQ multiplex PCR assay was used to amplify the TCRB and TCRAD loci from a standardized quantity of quality-controlled genomic DNA. The amplicons spanned the V(D)J region and were long enough to cover the CDR3 and allow V and J genes to be identified. Through the commercial immunoSEQ service, the amplicons were sequenced on an Illumina platform. The authors' analysis ran thus. Primer bias and sequencing errors were corrected as previously described, and TCRAD and TCRB definitions were based on the IMGT database. The repertoires were analysed using immunoSEQ Analyzer 3.0 and VDJTools for basic statistics, V/J segment usage, diversity estimates, rarefaction and pairwise overlap. To estimate diversity, the Chao1, ChaoE, Efron-Thisted, Shannon and inverse Simpson indices were applied, and diversity was also estimated on datasets down-sampled to the smallest sample. Repertoire overlap used strict matching of CDR3 nucleotide sequence, V gene and J gene, with Jaccard-based multidimensional scaling clustering. The clones in this table, taken by TCRdb from immuneACCESS, are in-frame only. Not every clone is retained; where verified, under half of the shortfall comes from an unresolved V gene, and the cause of the rest is unknown. The V and J calls and clone size were taken over from that table, and D and trimming were inferred from the DNA. Here the sample has 100,000 to 150,000 clones; just under 95% occur a single time. The ten largest account for 0.02% to 0.03% of the sample.

Reading from cysteine to phenylalanine, the CDR3 counts 14 amino acids. The retained sequence is limited to the CDR3, 42 bases, with the frame set at the first base. The germline V gene gives CDR1 as MNHEY and CDR2 as SVGAGI. V is clipped by 0 bases and J by 2 bases, and the sequence between their germline boundaries is 7 bases long. Thymus tissue was collected as surgical resects that were removed during corrective cardiac surgery. Donors were immunologically healthy infants undergoing open corrective cardiac surgery for congenital heart defects in Finland. After being mechanically released from the tissue, thymocytes were kept at -70 degrees C in pellets of roughly 9.5-31 million cells. A QIAsymphony instrument was used to extract genomic DNA from the frozen cell pellets. Points the paper makes about the study in general: On average, thymus samples gave about 810,000 unique TCRB clonotypes, whereas blood samples gave about 84,000. The related research reported highly overlapping thymic TCR repertoires among unrelated individuals. Both the thymic and the peripheral blood repertoires appeared to show biased V and J gene segment usage.

The sequence was obtained from a boy under three years old with a congenital heart defect but otherwise immunologically healthy. Specimen: thymus tissue. The V and J genes are TRBV6-5 and TRBJ1-1; no D gene can be assigned with confidence. The DNA is as follows: TGTGCCAGCAGTTACTCGGTTCTAAACACTGAAGCTTTCTTT. Its translation is CASSYSVLNTEAFF.